The 13 T cell receptor beta chains below were found in one sample sequenced in a study of Ad26.COV2.S vaccination and SARS-CoV-2 variants. Clones were sequenced by immunoSEQ multiplex PCR, and TCRdb holds only the in-frame ones, with some missing. Counted here are fewer than 500,000 clones, 80% to 95% occurring once; the ten biggest clones make up 10% to 15%. The treatment is: some 20 received Ad26.COV2.S at low or high dose, single or two shots; about 5 received placebo; per-sample allocation not given. Sampling took place 63 days after the first vaccine or placebo injection. This sample comprised peripheral blood, obtained in a trial of Ad26.COV2.S vaccine versus placebo. These receptors were taken from a person between 18 and 65 years old who received the Ad26.COV2.S COVID-19 vaccine or a placebo.

The chain combines TRBV20-1 with TRBJ1-5; D is ambiguous. The CDR3 is 12 residues long. V was trimmed by 3 bases and J by 3 bases, leaving 6 bases between them. Germline CDR1 DFQATT, CDR2 SNEGSKA (reference sequence). CDR3 bases: TGCAGTGCTAGTCACCCCAATCAGCCCCAGCATTTT. This encodes CSASHPNQPQHF.

The chain combines TRBV18 with TRBJ2-3, with 11 bases fitting TRBD2. Trimming at V came to 0 bases and at J to 2 bases, leaving 4 bases not matched to a gene. The CDR3 loop spans 17 amino acids. Germline CDR1 is KGHSH and CDR2 is LQKENI. The DNA for the CDR3 is TGTGCCAGCTCACCACCGGGACTAGCGGAACTCACAGATACGCAGTATTTT. Translated: CASSPPGLAELTDTQYF.

This clone was detected many times. The chain employs TRBV27 and TRBJ1-6; D gene ambiguous. The length of the CDR3 is 14 residues. V was cut by 7 bases and J by 3 bases, with 10 bases left in between. CDR1 is MNHEY and CDR2 is SMNVEV in the germline V gene (reference sequence). CDR3 nucleotide sequence: TGTGCCAGCACTCCAAGCATCTATAATTCACCCCTCCACTTT. This translates into CASTPSIYNSPLHF.

V gene TRBV19 combines with J gene TRBJ1-2; TRBD1 matches 10 bases. CDR3 length: 14 residues. Looked up from germline, CDR1 is LNHDA and CDR2 is SQIVND (reference sequence). V dropped 7 bases and J dropped 4; count of bases not matched to a gene: 6. The CDR3 bases are TGTGCCAGTACTCTGACAGGGGGCCTCTATGGCTACACCTTC. Encoded protein: CASTLTGGLYGYTF. Looking up the rest from reference TRBV19 and TRBJ1-2 gives the full variable domain: DGGITQSPKYLFRKEGQNVTLSCEQNLNHDAMYWYRQDPGQGLRLIYYSQIVNDFQKGDIAEGYSVSREKKESFPLTVTSAQKNPTAFYLCASTLTGGLYGYTFGSGTRLTVV.

The chain couples TRBV7-2 to TRBJ1-1; D is ambiguous. The CDR3 sequence is 16 residues long. CDR1 SGHTA and CDR2 FQGNSA come from the germline V gene. Between the trimmed V and J ends, which lost 1 base and 5 bases, there was a span of 17 bases. Here the CDR3 reads CASSLVRFTRATEAFF. The CDR3, as DNA: TGTGCCAGCAGCTTAGTTCGGTTCACGCGCGCAACTGAAGCTTTCTTT.

CDR3 region: CAISESEGRPEKLFF. The CDR3 nucleotides read TGTGCCATCAGTGAGTCGGAGGGACGCCCTGAAAAACTGTTTTTT. V gene TRBV10-3 combines with J gene TRBJ1-4; D might be TRBD1 (5 bases). Germline loops: CDR1 ENHRY, CDR2 SYGVKD. The CDR3 is 15 residues long. Trimming took 0 bases from V and 7 from J, leaving 12 bases between them.

This rearrangement joins TRBV6-2 or TRBV6-3 to TRBJ2-1; a weak D match, TRBD1 (6 bases). Trimming removed 4 bases at V and 4 bases at J, with 11 bases between. The CDR3 covers 14 residues. Germline values: CDR1 MNHEY, CDR2 SVGEGT. In nucleotides, the CDR3 is TGTGCCAGCAGTTCCCTGACAGGTTACAATGAGCAGTTCTTC. Amino acid sequence: CASSSLTGYNEQFF.

In this sample, this clone turned up once. This sequence joins TRBV6-5 and TRBJ1-1; D unclear. There are 16 residues in the CDR3. V was cut by 0 bases and J by 1 base, with 12 bases left in between. Germline assignment: CDR1 MNHEY and CDR2 SVGAGI. CDR3 residues: CASSYSKWRQNTEAFF. The DNA for the CDR3 is TGTGCCAGCAGTTACTCGAAATGGCGGCAGAACACTGAAGCTTTCTTT.

This rearrangement joins TRBV10-1 to TRBJ2-5; possible D gene TRBD1, 6 bases. Trimming pared 2 bases from V and 0 bases from J, leaving 10 bases between. The germline gives CDR1 WNHNN, CDR2 SYGVQD (reference sequence). CDR3 length equals 15 residues. CDR3 in DNA: TGCGCCAGCAGTGAGAGGCAGGGGAACCAAGAGACCCAGTACTTC. Protein product: CASSERQGNQETQYF.

The chain uses TRBV7-9 and TRBJ2-7; a weak D match, TRBD2 (5 bases). V was pared by 4 bases and J by 3 bases, with 13 bases between. Germline CDR1 SEHNR, CDR2 FQNEAQ (reference sequence). This CDR3 has 14 amino acids. CDR3: CASSSTGNLYEQYF. In DNA, the CDR3 is TGTGCCAGCAGCTCAACCGGGAACCTCTACGAGCAGTACTTC.

The J gene is TRBJ1-3, the V gene TRBV10-3; 10 nucleotides agree with TRBD1. The CDR3 runs to 15 residues. Germline V gene sequence: CDR1 ENHRY, CDR2 SYGVKD. The junction had 4 bases not matched to a gene; V was cut back by 8 bases and J by 0 bases. This CDR3 is CAIGTGAFSGNTIYF. CDR3 nucleotide sequence: TGTGCCATCGGGACAGGGGCCTTCTCTGGAAACACCATATATTTT.

This clone was counted only a few times. V is TRBV19 and J is TRBJ1-5; D perhaps matches TRBD1 (5 bases). Germline-derived CDR1 and CDR2 are LNHDA and SQIVND (reference sequence). V lost 7 bases to trimming and J lost 8 bases, with 18 bases between them. CDR3 length equals 14 residues. DNA for the CDR3: TGTGCCAGTACCTCACTCTCAGGGCCCGAGCCCCAGCATTTT. It codes for CASTSLSGPEPQHF.

This chain joins TRBV3-1 (or the pseudogene TRBV3-2) and TRBJ2-3, with unresolved D. V lost 2 bases and J 6 bases, leaving 12 bases between the germline ends. The CDR3 is 14 amino acids. CDR1 and CDR2 from the germline V gene are LGHDT and YNNKEL (reference sequence). CDR3 residues: CASSQIGLGDTQYF. The CDR3 nucleotides read TGTGCCAGCAGCCAAATCGGCTTAGGGGATACGCAGTATTTT.